Presented here are 6 T cell receptor beta chains from one specimen sequenced in a study of cytomegalovirus exposure and HLA in healthy donors. The PCR employed 60 Vbeta primers together with 13 Jbeta primers. The method was immunoSEQ multiplex PCR; TCRdb's version includes in-frame clones alone and lacks a portion of them. The sample lists 150,000 to 200,000 clones, around 86% occurring once. Material: PBMCs. These receptors all come from a man over 45 in good health and CMV-seropositive.

The chain is built from TRBV6-1 and TRBJ1-1; tentatively, D is TRBD1 (6 bases). Between the trimmed V and J ends, which lost 6 bases and 0 bases, there was a span of 8 bases. The CDR3 runs 13 residues. Germline V gene sequence: CDR1 MNHNS, CDR2 SASEGT. The DNA of the CDR3 is TGTGCCAGCAGGGCAGGGGTGAACACTGAAGCTTTCTTT. Translated: CASRAGVNTEAFF.

The chain is built from TRBV7-9 and TRBJ1-1, with 7 bases fitting TRBD1. This CDR3 region has 17 residues. Germline V gene data show CDR1 as SEHNR and CDR2 as FQNEAQ (reference sequence). J gave up 0 bases and V 7 bases, and 14 bases lay outside the gene matches. The CDR3 protein is CASTGPGGKIVNTEAFF. DNA for the CDR3: TGTGCCAGCACCGGCCCAGGGGGTAAGATAGTGAACACTGAAGCTTTCTTT.

The rearrangement uses TRBV19 and TRBJ2-1, with 7 bases matching TRBD2. CDR1 and CDR2 (germline): LNHDA, SQIVND (reference sequence). After removal of 5 bases from V and 5 bases from J, the junction contained 6 bases not matched to a gene. The CDR3 contains 14 residues. The CDR3 reads CASSAGAGNNEQFF. Here the CDR3 DNA reads TGTGCCAGTAGTGCGGGAGCTGGGAACAATGAGCAGTTCTTC.

This chain joins TRBV30 and TRBJ2-1, with 10 bases aligning to TRBD2. J gave up 10 bases and V 4 bases, and 16 bases lay outside the gene matches. This CDR3 spans 16 amino acids. Per the germline V gene, CDR1 is GTSNPN and CDR2 is SVGIG (reference sequence). CDR3 amino acids: CAWTPGVAGGAGEQFF. As DNA, the CDR3 is TGTGCCTGGACCCCCGGCGTAGCGGGGGGCGCAGGAGAGCAGTTCTTC.

The V call is TRBV5-1, the J call TRBJ2-3; D call uncertain. V lost 0 bases and J 3 bases, leaving 11 bases between the germline ends. From germline, CDR1 is SGHRS and CDR2 YFSETQ. This CDR3 contains 15 residues. The DNA for the CDR3 is TGCGCCAGCAGCTTGGTTACGGGTTCGACAGATACGCAGTATTTT. This gives the protein CASSLVTGSTDTQYF.

This rearrangement joins TRBV30 to TRBJ2-6; a possible D gene is TRBD1 (6 bases). V was cut by 4 bases and J by 3 bases, with 10 bases left in between. The CDR3 sequence is 14 residues long. The germline V gene encodes CDR1 GTSNPN and CDR2 SVGIG (reference sequence). The CDR3 loop is CAWTLQGGANVLTF. The CDR3 bases are TGTGCCTGGACCTTACAGGGTGGGGCCAACGTCCTGACTTTC.